There are a few counts of the clone carrying this T cell receptor beta chain. The source of the sample is a study of blood T cell repertoires in COVID-19. About the study: Nucleic acid was either cDNA or gDNA, and it came from T cells, B-cell-depleted T cells, or PBMCs.

This CDR3 spans 11 amino acids. Germline loops: CDR1 DFQATT, CDR2 SNEGSKA (reference sequence). TCRdb's table, derived via immunoSEQ multiplex PCR, lists solely in-frame clones and lacks some. The data show some 270,000 clones, around 85% seen once. The rearrangement links TRBV20-1 to TRBJ1-6; weak D call: TRBD1 (5 bases). The sequence was collected from a woman in her 70s with acute or convalescent COVID-19. The specimen was peripheral blood. The DNA for the CDR3 is TGCAGGGGCGGGACCTATTCACCCCTCCACTTT. Protein sequence: CRGGTYSPLHF.